This T cell receptor (beta chain) stems from a study of blood T cells in healthy people across ages. About the research overall: Capture by template switching was about one barcoded beta molecule per two T cells. General observations from the study: When set beside aged donors, long-lived donors presented more naive CD4+ cells and higher diversity.

A sample-barcoded 5' primer and a J-beta primer mix were used in a second PCR of roughly 7 to 12 cycles. Each CDR3 protein gets one entry after TCRdb re-called the 5' RACE reads with MiXCR. The table shows fewer than 1,000,000 distinct CDR3 sequences, with under 45% occurring only once. Researchers report isolating at least 6.5 million PBMCs per sample. Concerning this clonotype: The antigen is not known.

V was clipped by 4 bases and J by 7 bases; unmatched bases: 3. Germline CDR1 and CDR2: SQVTM and ANQGSEA. The CDR3 contains 12 residues. The TCR comes from a man aged 55-75 years in good health. The chain is built from TRBV29-1 and TRBJ1-5; 8 bases map to TRBD1. The specimen was blood. DNA for the CDR3: TGCAGCGTTGTACAGGGGGACCAGCCCCAGCATTTT. Translating it yields CSVVQGDQPQHF.